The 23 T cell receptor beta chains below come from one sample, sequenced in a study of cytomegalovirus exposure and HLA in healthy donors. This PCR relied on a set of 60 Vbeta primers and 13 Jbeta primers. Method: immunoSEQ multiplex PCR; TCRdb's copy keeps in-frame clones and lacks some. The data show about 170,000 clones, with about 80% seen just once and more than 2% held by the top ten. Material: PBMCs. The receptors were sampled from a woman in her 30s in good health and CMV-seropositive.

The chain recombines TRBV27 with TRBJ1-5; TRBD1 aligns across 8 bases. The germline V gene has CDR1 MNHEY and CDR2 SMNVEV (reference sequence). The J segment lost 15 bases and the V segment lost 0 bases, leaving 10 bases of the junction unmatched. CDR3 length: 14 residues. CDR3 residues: CASSLSGTGGSPHF. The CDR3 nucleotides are TGTGCCAGCAGTTTATCAGGCACAGGGGGATCGCCGCATTTT.

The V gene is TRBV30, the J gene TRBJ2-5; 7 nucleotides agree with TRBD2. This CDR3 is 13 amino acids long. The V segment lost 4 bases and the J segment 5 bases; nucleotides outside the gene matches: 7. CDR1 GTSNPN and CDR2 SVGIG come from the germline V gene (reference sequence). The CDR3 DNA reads TGTGCCTGGAATGGCGGGAGTGGGGAGACCCAGTACTTC. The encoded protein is CAWNGGSGETQYF.

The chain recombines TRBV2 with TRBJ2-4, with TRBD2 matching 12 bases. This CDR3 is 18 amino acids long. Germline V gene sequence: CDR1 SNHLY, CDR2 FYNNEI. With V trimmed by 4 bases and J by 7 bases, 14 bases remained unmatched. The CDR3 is CASSVPSGGARPGNIQYF. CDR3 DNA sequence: TGTGCCAGCAGTGTTCCTAGCGGGGGGGCCCGACCGGGGAACATTCAGTACTTC. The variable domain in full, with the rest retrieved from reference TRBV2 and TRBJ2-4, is EPEVTQTPSHQVTQMGQEVILRCVPISNHLYFYWYRQILGQKVEFLVSFYNNEISEKSEIFDDQFSVERPDGSNFTLKIRSTKLEDSAMYFCASSVPSGGARPGNIQYFGAGTRLSVL.

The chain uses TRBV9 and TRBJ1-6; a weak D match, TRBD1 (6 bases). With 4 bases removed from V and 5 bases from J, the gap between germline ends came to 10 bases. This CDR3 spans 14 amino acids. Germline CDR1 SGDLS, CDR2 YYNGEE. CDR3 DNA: TGTGCCAGCAGCCCCCGACAGGATAATTCACCCCTCCACTTT. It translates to CASSPRQDNSPLHF.

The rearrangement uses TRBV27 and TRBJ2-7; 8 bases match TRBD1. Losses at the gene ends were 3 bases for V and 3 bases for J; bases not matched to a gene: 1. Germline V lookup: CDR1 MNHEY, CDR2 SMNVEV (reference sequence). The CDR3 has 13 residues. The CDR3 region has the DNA TGTGCCAGCAGTTTCGGGACAGGCTACGAGCAGTACTTC. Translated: CASSFGTGYEQYF.

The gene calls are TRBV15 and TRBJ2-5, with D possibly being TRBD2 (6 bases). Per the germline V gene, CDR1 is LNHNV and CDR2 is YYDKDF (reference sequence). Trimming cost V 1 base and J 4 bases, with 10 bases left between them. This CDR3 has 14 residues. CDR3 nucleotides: TGTGCCACCAGCAGAGCCACTAGCAGAGAGACCCAGTACTTC. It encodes CATSRATSRETQYF.

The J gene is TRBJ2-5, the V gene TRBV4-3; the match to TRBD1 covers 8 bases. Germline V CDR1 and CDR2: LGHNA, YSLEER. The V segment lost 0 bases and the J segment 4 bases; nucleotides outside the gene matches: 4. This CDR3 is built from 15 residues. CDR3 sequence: CASSQEAGGVETQYF. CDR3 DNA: TGCGCCAGCAGCCAAGAAGCAGGGGGCGTAGAGACCCAGTACTTC.

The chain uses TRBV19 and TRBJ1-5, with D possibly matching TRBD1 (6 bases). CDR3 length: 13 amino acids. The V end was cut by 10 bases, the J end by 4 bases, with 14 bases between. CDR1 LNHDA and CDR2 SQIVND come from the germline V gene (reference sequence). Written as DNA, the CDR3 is TGTGCCACCAAGGGGGGGAAAAATCAGCCCCAGCATTTT. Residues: CATKGGKNQPQHF.

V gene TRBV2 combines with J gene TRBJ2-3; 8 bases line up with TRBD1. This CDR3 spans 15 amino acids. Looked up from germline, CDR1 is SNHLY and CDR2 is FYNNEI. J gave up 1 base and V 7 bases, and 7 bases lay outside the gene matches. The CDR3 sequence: CASNPGGYGTDTQYF. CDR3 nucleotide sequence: TGTGCCAGCAACCCAGGGGGCTATGGCACAGATACGCAGTATTTT.

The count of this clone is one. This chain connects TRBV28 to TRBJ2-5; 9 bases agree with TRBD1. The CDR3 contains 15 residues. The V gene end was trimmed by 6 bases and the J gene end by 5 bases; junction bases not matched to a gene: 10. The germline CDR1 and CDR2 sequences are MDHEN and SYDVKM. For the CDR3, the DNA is TGTGCCAGCAGCCTCAACAGGGGGCGAAAGGAGACCCAGTACTTC. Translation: CASSLNRGRKETQYF.

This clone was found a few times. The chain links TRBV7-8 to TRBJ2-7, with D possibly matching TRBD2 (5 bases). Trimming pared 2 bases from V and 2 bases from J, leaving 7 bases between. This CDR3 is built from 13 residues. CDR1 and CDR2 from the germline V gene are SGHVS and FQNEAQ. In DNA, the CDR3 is TGTGCCAGCAGCTTACTAGCAGCCTACGAGCAGTACTTC. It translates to CASSLLAAYEQYF.

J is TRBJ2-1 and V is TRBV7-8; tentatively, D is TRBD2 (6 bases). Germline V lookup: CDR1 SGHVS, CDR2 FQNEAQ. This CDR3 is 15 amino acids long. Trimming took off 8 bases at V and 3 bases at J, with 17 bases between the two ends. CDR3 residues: CASYPADYFYNEQFF. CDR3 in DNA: TGTGCCAGCTACCCGGCGGACTATTTCTACAATGAGCAGTTCTTC.

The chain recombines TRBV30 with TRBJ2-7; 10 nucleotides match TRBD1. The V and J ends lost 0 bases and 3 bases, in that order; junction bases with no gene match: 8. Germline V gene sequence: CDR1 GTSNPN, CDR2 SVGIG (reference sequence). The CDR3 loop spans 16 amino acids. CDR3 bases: TGTGCCTGGAGTGTAAGGAGGGGACAGGGGTTCTACGAGCAGTACTTC. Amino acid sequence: CAWSVRRGQGFYEQYF.

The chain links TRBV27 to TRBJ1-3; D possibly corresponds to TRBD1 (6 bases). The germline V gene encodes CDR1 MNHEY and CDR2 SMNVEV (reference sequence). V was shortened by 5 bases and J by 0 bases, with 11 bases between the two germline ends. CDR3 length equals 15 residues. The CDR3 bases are TGTGCCAGCAGTCCGCAGGGGCGCTCTGGAAACACCATATATTTT. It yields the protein CASSPQGRSGNTIYF.

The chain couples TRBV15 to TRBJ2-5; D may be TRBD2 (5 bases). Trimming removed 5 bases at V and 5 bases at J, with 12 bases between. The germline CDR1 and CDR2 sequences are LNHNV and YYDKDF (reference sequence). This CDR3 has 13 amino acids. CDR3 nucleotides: TGTGCCACCAGCCGAGGTAGGAGGGAGACCCAGTACTTC. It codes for CATSRGRRETQYF.

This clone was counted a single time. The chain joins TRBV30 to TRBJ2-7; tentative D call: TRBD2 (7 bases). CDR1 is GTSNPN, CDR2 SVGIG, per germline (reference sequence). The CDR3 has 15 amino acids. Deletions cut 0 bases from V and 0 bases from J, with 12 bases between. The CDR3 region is CAWSVGGGPSYEQYF. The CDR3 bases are TGTGCCTGGAGTGTCGGCGGGGGCCCCTCCTACGAGCAGTACTTC.

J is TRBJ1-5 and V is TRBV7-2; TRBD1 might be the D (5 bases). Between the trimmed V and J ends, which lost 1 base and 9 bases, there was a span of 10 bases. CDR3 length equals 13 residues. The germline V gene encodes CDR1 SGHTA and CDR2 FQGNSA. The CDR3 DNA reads TGTGCCAGCAGCTTAGGTCAGGGCATGCCCCAGCATTTT. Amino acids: CASSLGQGMPQHF.

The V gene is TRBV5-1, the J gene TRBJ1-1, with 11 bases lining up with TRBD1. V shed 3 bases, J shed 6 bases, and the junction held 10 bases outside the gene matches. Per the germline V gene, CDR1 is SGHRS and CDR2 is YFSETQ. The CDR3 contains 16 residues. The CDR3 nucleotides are TGCGCCAGCAGCTGGGGCATGGGACAGGGGGAGGCTGAAGCTTTCTTT. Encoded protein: CASSWGMGQGEAEAFF.

CDR3 amino acids: CASSPTGLAGRETQYF. DNA of the CDR3: TGTGCCAGCAGTCCGACGGGACTAGCGGGGAGGGAGACCCAGTACTTC. V is TRBV28 and J is TRBJ2-5, with 13 bases aligning to TRBD2. Germline CDR1 reads MDHEN; CDR2 reads SYDVKM. The CDR3 runs 16 residues. Trimming removed 5 bases from V and 5 bases from J; junction bases left unmatched: 8.

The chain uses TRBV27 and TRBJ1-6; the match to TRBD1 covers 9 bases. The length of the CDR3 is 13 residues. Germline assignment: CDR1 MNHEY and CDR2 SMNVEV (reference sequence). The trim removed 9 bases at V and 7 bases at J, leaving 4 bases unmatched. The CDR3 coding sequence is TGTGCCAGTAGGGACAGGGTCAATTCACCCCTCCACTTT. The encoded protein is CASRDRVNSPLHF.

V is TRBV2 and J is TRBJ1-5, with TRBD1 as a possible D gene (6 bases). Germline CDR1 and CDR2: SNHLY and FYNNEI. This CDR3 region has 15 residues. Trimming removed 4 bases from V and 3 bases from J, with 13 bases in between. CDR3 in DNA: TGTGCCAGCAGTGGACCGCGGGGGGCCAATCAGCCCCAGCATTTT. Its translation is CASSGPRGANQPQHF.

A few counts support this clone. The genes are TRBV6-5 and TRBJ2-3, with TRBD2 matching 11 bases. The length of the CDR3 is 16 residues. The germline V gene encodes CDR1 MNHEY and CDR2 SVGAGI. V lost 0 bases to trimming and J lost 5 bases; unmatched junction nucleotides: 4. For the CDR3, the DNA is TGTGCCAGCAGTTACTCTCTAGCGGGGGGCCAAGATACGCAGTATTTT. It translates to CASSYSLAGGQDTQYF.

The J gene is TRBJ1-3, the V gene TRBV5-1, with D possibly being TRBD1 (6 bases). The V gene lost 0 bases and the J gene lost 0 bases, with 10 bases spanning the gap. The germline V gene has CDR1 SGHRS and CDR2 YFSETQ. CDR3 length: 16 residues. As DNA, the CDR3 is TGCGCCAGCAGCTTGGGACAGGCAAGCTCTGGAAACACCATATATTTT. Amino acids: CASSLGQASSGNTIYF.